The 8 T cell receptor beta chains in this list originate from one sample, sequenced in a study of Ad26.COV2.S vaccination and SARS-CoV-2 variants. Assay: immunoSEQ multiplex PCR; the TCRdb copy retains only in-frame clones and omits some. Here the sample spans under 95,000 clones, 82% being singletons. The material sequenced was peripheral blood, taken after recovery from COVID-19. Receptors were obtained from a human donor who had recovered from COVID-19.

The chain uses TRBV2 and TRBJ1-1; 7 nucleotides match TRBD1. With 6 bases clipped from V and 4 bases from J, the junction kept 11 bases outside the gene matches. The CDR3 consists of 15 residues. CDR1 is SNHLY, CDR2 FYNNEI, per germline. CDR3 sequence: CASRKTGAPSTEAFF. The CDR3 DNA is TGTGCCAGCAGGAAAACAGGGGCACCGAGCACTGAAGCTTTCTTT.

The table lists this clone with a few counts. V is TRBV10-1 and J is TRBJ1-3; the D gene is possibly TRBD1 (5 bases). V shed 6 bases and J shed 0 bases, with 12 bases lying between them. Germline CDR1 and CDR2: WNHNN and SYGVQD (reference sequence). This CDR3 contains 15 residues. The CDR3 is CASSPGPRSGNTIYF. CDR3 DNA sequence: TGCGCCAGCAGCCCGGGACCACGCTCTGGAAACACCATATATTTT.

The chain has TRBV18 and TRBJ2-5; D is ambiguous. Germline values: CDR1 KGHSH, CDR2 LQKENI. With 3 bases removed from V and 4 bases from J, the gap between germline ends came to 12 bases. The CDR3 sequence is 14 residues long. The CDR3 loop is CASSPRPGRETQYF. The CDR3 DNA reads TGTGCCAGCTCACCGAGGCCCGGTCGAGAGACCCAGTACTTC. Using reference TRBV18 and TRBJ2-5 for the parts outside the CDR3, the full variable domain is NAGVMQNPRHLVRRRGQEARLRCSPMKGHSHVYWYRQLPEEGLKFMVYLQKENIIDESGMPKERFSAEFPKEGPSILRIQQVVRGDSAAYFCASSPRPGRETQYFGPGTRLLVL.

This sequence joins TRBV7-2 and TRBJ1-1; D is ambiguous. CDR1 is SGHTA and CDR2 is FQGNSA in the germline V gene. V gave up 5 bases and J gave up 0 bases, with 7 bases separating them. There are 13 residues in the CDR3. The CDR3 sequence: CASSGRMNTEAFF. The CDR3 nucleotides read TGTGCCAGCAGCGGTAGAATGAACACTGAAGCTTTCTTT.

V is TRBV24-1 and J is TRBJ1-2; 10 nucleotides line up with TRBD1. The CDR3 spans 14 residues. Germline lookup yields CDR1 KGHDR and CDR2 SFDVKD. Unmatched junction bases numbered 9, after V lost 7 bases and J lost 8 bases. CDR3 region: CATSEPKTGGGYTF. DNA of the CDR3: TGTGCCACCAGCGAACCTAAGACAGGGGGCGGCTACACCTTC.

The V call is TRBV12-3 or TRBV12-4, the J call TRBJ1-3; 7 bases line up with TRBD1. The CDR3 extends over 12 amino acids. The V and J ends lost 11 bases and 2 bases, in that order; junction bases with no gene match: 3. The CDR3 region has the DNA TGTGCCGGCGGGACAGCTGGAAACACCATATATTTT. It specifies CAGGTAGNTIYF.

V is TRBV24-1 and J is TRBJ2-1, with TRBD2 matching over 7 bases. Losses at the gene ends were 9 bases for V and 6 bases for J; bases not matched to a gene: 10. The CDR3 totals 14 residues. From germline, CDR1 is KGHDR and CDR2 SFDVKD. In nucleotides, the CDR3 is TGTGCCACCCAACGGGCGGGAGAAGTCAATGAGCAGTTCTTC. This sequence encodes CATQRAGEVNEQFF.

The chain has TRBV19 and TRBJ2-5, with TRBD1 matching over 10 bases. This CDR3 region has 14 residues. Germline V gives CDR1 LNHDA, CDR2 SQIVND (reference sequence). V was pared by 6 bases and J by 5 bases, with 6 bases of the junction left unmatched. The CDR3 reads CASRDRGSGETQYF. CDR3 coding DNA: TGTGCCAGTAGGGACAGGGGGTCGGGGGAGACCCAGTACTTC.